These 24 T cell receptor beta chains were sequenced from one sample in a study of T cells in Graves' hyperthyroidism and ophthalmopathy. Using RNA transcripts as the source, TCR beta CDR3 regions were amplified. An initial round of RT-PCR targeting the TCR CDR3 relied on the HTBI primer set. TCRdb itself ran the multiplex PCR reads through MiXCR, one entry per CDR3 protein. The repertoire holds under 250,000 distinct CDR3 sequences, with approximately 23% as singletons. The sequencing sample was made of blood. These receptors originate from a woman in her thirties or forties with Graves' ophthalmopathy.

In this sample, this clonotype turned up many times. In DNA, the CDR3 is TGTGCCAGCAGCTTAGGAGACAGGGCGAACACTGAAGCTTTCTTT. Translation: CASSLGDRANTEAFF. The V call is TRBV11-2, the J call TRBJ1-1; 7 nucleotides align to TRBD1. The length of the CDR3 is 15 residues. The J segment lost 1 base and the V segment lost 1 base, leaving 3 bases of the junction unmatched. Germline-derived CDR1 and CDR2 are SGHAT and FQNNGV. Full variable domain (remainder filled in from reference TRBV11-2 and TRBJ1-1): EAGVAQSPRYKIIEKRQSVAFWCNPISGHATLYWYQQILGQGPKLLIQFQNNGVVDDSQLPKDRFSAERLKGVDSTLKIQPAKLEDSAVYLCASSLGDRANTEAFFGQGTRLTVV.

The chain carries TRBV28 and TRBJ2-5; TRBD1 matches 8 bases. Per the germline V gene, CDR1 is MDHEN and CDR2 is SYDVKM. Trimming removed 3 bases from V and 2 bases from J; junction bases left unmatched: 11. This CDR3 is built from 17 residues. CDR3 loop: CASSFDFIQGAQETQYF. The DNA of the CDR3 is TGTGCCAGCAGTTTCGACTTTATCCAGGGGGCTCAAGAGACCCAGTACTTC.

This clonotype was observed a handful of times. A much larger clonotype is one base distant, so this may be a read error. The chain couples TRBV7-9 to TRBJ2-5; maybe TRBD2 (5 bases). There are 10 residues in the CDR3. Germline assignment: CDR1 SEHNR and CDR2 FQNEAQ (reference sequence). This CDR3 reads CVIEGETQYF. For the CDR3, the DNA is TGTGTCATCGAGGGAGAGACCCAGTACTTC.

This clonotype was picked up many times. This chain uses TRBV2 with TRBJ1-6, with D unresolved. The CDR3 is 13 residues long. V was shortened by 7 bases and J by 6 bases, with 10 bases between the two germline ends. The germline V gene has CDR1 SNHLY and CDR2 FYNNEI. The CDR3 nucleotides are TGTGCCAGCACGCTGGGCAGTAATTCACCCCTCCACTTT. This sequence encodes CASTLGSNSPLHF. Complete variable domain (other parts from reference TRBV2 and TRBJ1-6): EPEVTQTPSHQVTQMGQEVILRCVPISNHLYFYWYRQILGQKVEFLVSFYNNEISEKSEIFDDQFSVERPDGSNFTLKIRSTKLEDSAMYFCASTLGSNSPLHFGNGTRLTVT.

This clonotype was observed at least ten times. As DNA, the CDR3 is TGTGCCAGCAGTCTTACAGGTCCCCATAGGGGCGGCACTGAAGCTTTCTTT. Protein sequence: CASSLTGPHRGGTEAFF. V usage is TRBV12-3 or TRBV12-4 and J usage is TRBJ1-1; possible D gene TRBD1, 5 bases. The CDR3 is 17 residues long. V gave up 5 bases and J gave up 4 bases, with 23 bases separating them.

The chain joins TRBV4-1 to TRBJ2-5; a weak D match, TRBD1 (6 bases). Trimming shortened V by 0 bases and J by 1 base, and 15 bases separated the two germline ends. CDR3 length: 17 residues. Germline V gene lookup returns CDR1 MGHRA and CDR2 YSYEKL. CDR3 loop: CASSQDRGQGIQETQYF. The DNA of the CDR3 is TGCGCCAGCAGCCAAGATCGAGGGCAGGGGATCCAAGAGACCCAGTACTTC.

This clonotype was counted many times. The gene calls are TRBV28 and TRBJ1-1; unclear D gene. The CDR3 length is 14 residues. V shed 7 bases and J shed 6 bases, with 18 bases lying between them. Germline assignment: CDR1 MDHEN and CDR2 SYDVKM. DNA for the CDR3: TGTGCCAGCACCCCAGGCAGTTCGTTCGCTGAAGCTTTCTTT. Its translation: CASTPGSSFAEAFF.

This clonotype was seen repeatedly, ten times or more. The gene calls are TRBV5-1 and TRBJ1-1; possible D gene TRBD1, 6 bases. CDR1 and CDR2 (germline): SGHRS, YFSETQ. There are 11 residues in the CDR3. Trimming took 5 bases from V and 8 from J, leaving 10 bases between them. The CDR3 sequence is CASSLGQEAFF. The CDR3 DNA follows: TGCGCCAGCAGTTTAGGACAGGAAGCTTTCTTT.

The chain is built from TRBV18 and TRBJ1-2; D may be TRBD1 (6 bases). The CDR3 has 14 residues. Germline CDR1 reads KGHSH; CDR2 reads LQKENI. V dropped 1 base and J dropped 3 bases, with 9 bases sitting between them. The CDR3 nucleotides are TGTGCCAGCTCACCACAAACAGGGCACTATGGCTACACCTTC. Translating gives CASSPQTGHYGYTF. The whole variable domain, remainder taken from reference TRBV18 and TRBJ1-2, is NAGVMQNPRHLVRRRGQEARLRCSPMKGHSHVYWYRQLPEEGLKFMVYLQKENIIDESGMPKERFSAEFPKEGPSILRIQQVVRGDSAAYFCASSPQTGHYGYTFGSGTRLTVV.

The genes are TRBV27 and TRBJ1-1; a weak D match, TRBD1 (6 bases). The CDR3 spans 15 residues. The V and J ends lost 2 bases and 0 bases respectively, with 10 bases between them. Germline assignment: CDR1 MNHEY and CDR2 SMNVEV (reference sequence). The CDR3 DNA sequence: TGTGCCAGCAGTTTAGAAGGGGGGCTGAACACTGAAGCTTTCTTT. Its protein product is CASSLEGGLNTEAFF.

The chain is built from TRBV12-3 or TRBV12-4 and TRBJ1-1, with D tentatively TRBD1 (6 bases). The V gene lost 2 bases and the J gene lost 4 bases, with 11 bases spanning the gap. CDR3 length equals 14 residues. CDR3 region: CASSLTGWTTEAFF. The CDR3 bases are TGTGCCAGCAGTTTAACAGGGTGGACCACTGAAGCTTTCTTT.

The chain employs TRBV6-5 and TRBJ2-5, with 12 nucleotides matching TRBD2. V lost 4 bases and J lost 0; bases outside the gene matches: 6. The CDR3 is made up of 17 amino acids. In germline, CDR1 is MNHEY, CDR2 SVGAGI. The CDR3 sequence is CASSSRLAGVNQETQYF. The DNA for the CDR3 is TGTGCCAGCAGTTCGCGACTAGCGGGAGTTAACCAAGAGACCCAGTACTTC.

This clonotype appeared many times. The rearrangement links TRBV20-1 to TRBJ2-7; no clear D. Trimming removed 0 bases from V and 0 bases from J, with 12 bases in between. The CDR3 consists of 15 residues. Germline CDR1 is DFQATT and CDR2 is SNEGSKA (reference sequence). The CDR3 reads CSARDRRQPSYEQYF. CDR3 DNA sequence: TGCAGTGCTAGAGATCGGAGACAACCCTCCTACGAGCAGTACTTC.

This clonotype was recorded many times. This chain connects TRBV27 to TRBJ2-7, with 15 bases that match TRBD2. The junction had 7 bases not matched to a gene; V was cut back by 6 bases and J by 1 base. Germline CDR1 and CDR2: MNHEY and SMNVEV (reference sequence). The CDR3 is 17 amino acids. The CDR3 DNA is TGTGCCAGCAGATTAGGACTAGCGGGAGGGCTATCCTACGAGCAGTACTTC. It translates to CASRLGLAGGLSYEQYF.

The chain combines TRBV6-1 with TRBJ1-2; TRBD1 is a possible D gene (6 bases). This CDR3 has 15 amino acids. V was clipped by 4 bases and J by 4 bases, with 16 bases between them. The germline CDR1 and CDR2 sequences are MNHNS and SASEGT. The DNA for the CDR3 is TGTGCCAGCAGTGGCCGGACAGCCTCGGGCTATGGCTACACCTTC. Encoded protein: CASSGRTASGYGYTF.

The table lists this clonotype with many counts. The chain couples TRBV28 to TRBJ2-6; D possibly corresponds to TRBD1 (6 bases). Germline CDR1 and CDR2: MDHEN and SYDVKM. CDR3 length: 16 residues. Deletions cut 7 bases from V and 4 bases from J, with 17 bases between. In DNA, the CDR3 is TGTGCCAGCATGAGGCTGGGGGCGCGGGGGGCCAACGTCCTGACTTTC. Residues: CASMRLGARGANVLTF.

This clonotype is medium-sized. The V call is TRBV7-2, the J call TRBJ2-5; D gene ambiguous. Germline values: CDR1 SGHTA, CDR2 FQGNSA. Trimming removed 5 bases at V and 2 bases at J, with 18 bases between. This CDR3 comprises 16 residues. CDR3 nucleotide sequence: TGTGCCAGCAGCCAACATCTTCGCGGCCCACAAGAGACCCAGTACTTC. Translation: CASSQHLRGPQETQYF.

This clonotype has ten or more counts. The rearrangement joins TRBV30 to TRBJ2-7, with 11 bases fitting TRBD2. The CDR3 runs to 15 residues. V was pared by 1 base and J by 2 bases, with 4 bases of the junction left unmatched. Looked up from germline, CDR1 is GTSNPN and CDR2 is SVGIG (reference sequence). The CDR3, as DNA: TGTGCCTGGAGTGACGGGACTAGCGGAACCTACGAGCAGTACTTC. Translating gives CAWSDGTSGTYEQYF.

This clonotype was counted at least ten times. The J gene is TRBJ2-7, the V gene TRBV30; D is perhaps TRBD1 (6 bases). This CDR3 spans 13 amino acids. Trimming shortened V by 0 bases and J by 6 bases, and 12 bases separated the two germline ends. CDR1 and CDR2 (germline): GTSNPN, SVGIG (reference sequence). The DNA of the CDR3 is TGTGCCTGGAGTGTAGGGCAGGGGAGCGAGCAGTACTTC. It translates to CAWSVGQGSEQYF.

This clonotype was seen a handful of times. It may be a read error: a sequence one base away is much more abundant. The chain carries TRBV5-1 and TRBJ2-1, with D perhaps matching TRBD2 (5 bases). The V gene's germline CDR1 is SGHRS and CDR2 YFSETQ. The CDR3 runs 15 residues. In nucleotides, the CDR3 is TGCGCCAGCAGCTTGGTGGTGAGGGCGATTAATGAGCGGTTCTTC. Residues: CASSLVVRAINERFF.

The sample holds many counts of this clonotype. Here the CDR3 reads CASSPDNYEQYF. The DNA for the CDR3 is TGTGCCAGCTCACCCGACAACTACGAGCAGTACTTC. V gene TRBV18 combines with J gene TRBJ2-7; the D is unclear. Deletions cut 3 bases from V and 3 bases from J, with 6 bases between. CDR3 length: 12 amino acids. Germline loops: CDR1 KGHSH, CDR2 LQKENI.

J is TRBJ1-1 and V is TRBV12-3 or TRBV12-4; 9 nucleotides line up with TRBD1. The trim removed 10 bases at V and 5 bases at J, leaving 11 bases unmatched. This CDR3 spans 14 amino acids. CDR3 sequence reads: CAIQGAGVGTEAFF. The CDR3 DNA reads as TGTGCCATACAGGGGGCAGGGGTAGGGACTGAAGCTTTCTTT.

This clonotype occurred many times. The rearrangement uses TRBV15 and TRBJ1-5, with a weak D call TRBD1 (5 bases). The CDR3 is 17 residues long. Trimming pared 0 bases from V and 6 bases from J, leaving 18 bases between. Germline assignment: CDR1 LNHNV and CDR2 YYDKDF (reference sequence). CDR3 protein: CATSREMAGTRFQPQHF. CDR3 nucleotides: TGTGCCACCAGCAGAGAAATGGCAGGGACTAGATTTCAGCCCCAGCATTTT. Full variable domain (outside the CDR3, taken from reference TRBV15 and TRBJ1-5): DAMVIQNPRYQVTQFGKPVTLSCSQTLNHNVMYWYQQKSSQAPKLLFHYYDKDFNNEADTPDNFQSRRPNTSFCFLDIRSPGLGDTAMYLCATSREMAGTRFQPQHFGDGTRLSIL.

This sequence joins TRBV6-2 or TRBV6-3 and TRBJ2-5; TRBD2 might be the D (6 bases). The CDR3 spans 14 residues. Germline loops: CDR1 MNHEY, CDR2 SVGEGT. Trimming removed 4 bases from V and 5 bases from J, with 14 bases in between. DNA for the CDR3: TGTGCCAGCAGTTGGACTGGACTACCGGAGACCCAGTACTTC. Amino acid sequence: CASSWTGLPETQYF.